Below are 5 T cell receptor beta chains sequenced from a single sample in a study of blood T cells in healthy people across ages. The authors ran a second PCR of 7 to 11 cycles using a sample-barcoded 5' primer and a J-beta primer mix. TCRdb called the 5' RACE reads again in MiXCR, with one record for every CDR3 protein. The sample shows some 940,000 distinct CDR3 sequences, just under 30% of them seen only once. The data were also submitted as part of a second study, on T cells of mothers and their children.

Sequenced: blood. These receptors all come from a middle-aged woman in good health.

The gene calls are TRBV5-1 and TRBJ2-5; D is undetermined. V lost 2 bases and J lost 5, with 13 bases in between. CDR3 length equals 14 residues. Germline values: CDR1 SGHRS, CDR2 YFSETQ. The CDR3 here is CASSLTQKGETQYF. In DNA, the CDR3 is TGCGCCAGCAGCTTAACTCAGAAAGGGGAGACCCAGTACTTC.

As to this clonotype: A read error may account for a junction end that differs from germline. J is TRBJ2-6 and V is TRBV10-3; D tentatively reads TRBD1 or TRBD2 (5 bases each). This CDR3 has 17 amino acids. CDR1 and CDR2 from the germline V gene are ENHRY and SYGVKD. For the CDR3, the DNA is TGTGCCATCAGTGAACAACGAAGCGGTACTGGGGCCAACGTCCGGACTTTC. Translated: CAISEQRSGTGANVRTF.

The V call is TRBV29-1, the J call TRBJ1-1; D is possibly TRBD1 (5 bases). The CDR3 totals 13 residues. Germline V lookup: CDR1 SQVTM, CDR2 ANQGSEA. With 0 bases removed from V and 4 bases from J, the gap between germline ends came to 9 bases. The CDR3 nucleotides read TGCAGCGTTGAAGAAGGGGTCTGCACTGAAGCTTTCTTT. Its protein product is CSVEEGVCTEAFF.

The chain employs TRBV20-1 and TRBJ1-5; 9 bases align to TRBD1. The CDR3 loop spans 15 amino acids. V trimming: 7 bases; J trimming: 2 bases; junction bases outside the gene matches: 9. Per the germline V gene, CDR1 is DFQATT and CDR2 is SNEGSKA (reference sequence). The CDR3 protein is CSVRLQGAGNQPQHF. The CDR3 nucleotides are TGCAGTGTTAGGTTACAGGGGGCGGGCAATCAGCCCCAGCATTTT.

In its sample, this clonotype was seen a few times. The chain carries TRBV12-3 or TRBV12-4 and TRBJ2-5; the match to TRBD2 covers 8 bases. The length of the CDR3 is 14 residues. Losses at the gene ends were 3 bases for V and 4 bases for J; bases not matched to a gene: 4. In nucleotides, the CDR3 is TGTGCCAGCAGTTTTCGAACTAGCGGAGAGACCCAGTACTTC. Translation gives CASSFRTSGETQYF.